Included here is one T cell receptor (beta chain) sequence, with context. What it binds is not known. Measured with immunoSEQ multiplex PCR; TCRdb has only the in-frame clones, and not every one. Among about 100,000 clones listed, roughly 87% were seen once. The sample originates from a study of graft-versus-host responses after intestinal transplantation. Study-level background: Isolated intestinal, liver-intestinal, or multivisceral transplants had been given to the recipients. The whole recipient group had anti-thymocyte globulin induction followed by tacrolimus and steroids for roughly three years.

General observations from the study: Early post-transplant HvG declines tracked with peak circulating GvH clone levels. Detected in recipient marrow were GvH clones, some of which were first observed in ileum or blood.

Germline V gene data show CDR1 as SEHNR and CDR2 as FQNEAQ (reference sequence). The CDR3 spans 15 residues. Trimming removed 5 bases at V and 2 bases at J, with 15 bases between. Sequencing used unstimulated CD4+ T cells sorted from spleen or lymph node cells, obtained before transplant. The TCR sequence derives from a human donor who was the organ donor for an intestinal transplant. The chain uses TRBV7-9 and TRBJ1-1, with D hard to call. This CDR3 is CASSRGGNGNTEAFF. The CDR3 region has the DNA TGTGCCAGCAGCCGAGGAGGGAACGGCAACACTGAAGCTTTCTTT.